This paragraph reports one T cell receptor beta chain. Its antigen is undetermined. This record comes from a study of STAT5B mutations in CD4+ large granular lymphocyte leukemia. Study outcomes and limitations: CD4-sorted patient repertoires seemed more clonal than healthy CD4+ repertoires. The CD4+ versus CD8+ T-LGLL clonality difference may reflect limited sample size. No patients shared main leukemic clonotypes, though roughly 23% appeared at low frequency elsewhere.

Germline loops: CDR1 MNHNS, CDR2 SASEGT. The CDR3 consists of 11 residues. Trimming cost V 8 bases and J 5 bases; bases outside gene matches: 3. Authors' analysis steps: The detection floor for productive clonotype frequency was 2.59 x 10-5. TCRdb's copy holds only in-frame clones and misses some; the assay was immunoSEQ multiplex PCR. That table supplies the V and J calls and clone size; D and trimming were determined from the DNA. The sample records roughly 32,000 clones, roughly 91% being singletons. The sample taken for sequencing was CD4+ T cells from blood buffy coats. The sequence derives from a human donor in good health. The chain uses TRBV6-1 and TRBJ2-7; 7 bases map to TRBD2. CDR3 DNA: TGTGCCAGCGGGCGGGGGAACGAGCAGTACTTC. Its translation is CASGRGNEQYF.